This T cell receptor (beta chain) was profiled in a study of cytomegalovirus exposure and HLA in healthy donors. In the PCR, 60 Vbeta and 13 Jbeta primers were used. Measured with immunoSEQ multiplex PCR; TCRdb has only the in-frame clones, and not every one. This sample has 280,000 or so clones, with 70% to 90% found just once. Between the trimmed V and J ends, which lost 3 bases and 0 bases, there was a span of 12 bases. Germline V CDR1 and CDR2: LNHDA, SQIVND (reference sequence). The CDR3 runs 15 residues. This chain connects TRBV19 to TRBJ2-7; D unclear. The sequence derives from a woman in her late teens or twenties in good health and CMV-seronegative. The sequenced sample consisted of PBMCs. The CDR3 DNA reads as TGTGCCAGTAGTATGAGGCTTCCGAGCTCCTACGAGCAGTACTTC. Translation gives CASSMRLPSSYEQYF.